Each of the 28 T cell receptor beta chains below was sequenced from the same sample in a study of blood T cells in healthy people across ages. It was with a sample-barcoded 5' primer and a J-beta primer mix that a second PCR of roughly 7 to 12 cycles was run. TCRdb processed the 5' RACE reads anew with MiXCR; each CDR3 protein has one entry. The sample carries about 1,500,000 distinct CDR3 sequences, 28% recorded once. The sample consisted of blood. The receptors here all came from a woman aged 30 to 39 in good health.

This clonotype was seen at least ten times. The gene calls are TRBV15 and TRBJ2-5; no definite D call. The CDR3 is 13 amino acids. Germline CDR1 is LNHNV and CDR2 is YYDKDF (reference sequence). V lost 1 base and J lost 5, with 8 bases in between. The CDR3 protein is CATSRGVEETQYF. DNA for the CDR3: TGTGCCACCAGCAGAGGGGTCGAGGAGACCCAGTACTTC.

This clonotype has only a few counts. V and J are TRBV20-1 and TRBJ1-1; 10 bases align to TRBD1. The CDR3 extends over 12 amino acids. Germline CDR1 is DFQATT and CDR2 is SNEGSKA (reference sequence). V was pared by 5 bases and J by 8 bases, with 5 bases of the junction left unmatched. For the CDR3, the DNA is TGCAGTGCTTCCCGGACAGGGGGAGAAGCTTTCTTT. Translating gives CSASRTGGEAFF.

The chain is built from TRBV3-1 and TRBJ2-7, with 8 positions matching TRBD2. V shed 4 bases, J shed 1 base, and the junction held 9 bases outside the gene matches. Germline-derived CDR1 and CDR2 are LGHDT and YNNKEL (reference sequence). The CDR3 contains 16 residues. The CDR3 region is CASSPDFSGISYEQYF. Here the CDR3 DNA reads TGTGCCAGCAGCCCAGATTTTAGCGGGATTTCCTACGAGCAGTACTTC.

This clonotype was picked up a small number of times. The chain links TRBV11-2 to TRBJ2-1; D is perhaps TRBD1 (6 bases). CDR1 SGHAT and CDR2 FQNNGV come from the germline V gene. The V end was cut by 5 bases, the J end by 7 bases, with 18 bases between. The CDR3 is 15 amino acids. CDR3 residues: CASSLGTGLRNEQFF. CDR3 nucleotides: TGTGCCAGCAGCCTGGGAACAGGGCTCCGGAATGAGCAGTTCTTC.

On this clonotype: This clone may be a read error of a much larger clone one base away. The genes are TRBV3-1 and TRBJ2-7; TRBD2 agrees at 7 bases. The trim removed 3 bases at V and 0 bases at J, leaving 5 bases unmatched. CDR1 and CDR2 (germline): LGHDT, YNNKEL (reference sequence). This CDR3 spans 15 amino acids. As DNA, the CDR3 is TGTGCCAGCAGCCAGACTAGCTGGAACTCCTACGAGCAGTACTTC. Amino acid sequence: CASSQTSWNSYEQYF.

This clonotype was counted a few times. A read error may account for a junction end that differs from germline. This rearrangement joins TRBV18 to TRBJ2-3, with 8 bases aligning to TRBD1. This CDR3 region has 15 residues. In germline, CDR1 is KGHSH, CDR2 LQKENI. DNA of the CDR3: TGTGCCAGCTCGCCACAGCCAGGGGGCGAAGATACGCAGTATTTT. Protein: CASSPQPGGEDTQYF. Combining the CDR3 with reference TRBV18 and TRBJ2-3 gives the whole variable domain NAGVMQNPRHLVRRRGQEARLRCSPMKGHSHVYWYRQLPEEGLKFMVYLQKENIIDESGMPKERFSAEFPKEGPSILRIQQVVRGDSAAYFCASSPQPGGEDTQYFGPGTRLTVL.

Remarks on this clonotype: A read error is possible here, since a much larger clone lies one base away. The CDR3 DNA sequence: TGCAGCGTTGAAGCAGGGGCGGTGGAGACCCAGTACTTC. Translating gives CSVEAGAVETQYF. V usage is TRBV29-1 and J usage is TRBJ2-5; D is perhaps TRBD1 (6 bases). Trimming left V 1 base short and J 5 bases short, with 11 bases between. Germline values: CDR1 SQVTM, CDR2 ANQGSEA. CDR3 size: 13 residues.

In this sample, this clonotype turned up a few times. The V and J genes are TRBV5-1 and TRBJ1-2, with D unclear. Germline CDR1 reads SGHRS; CDR2 reads YFSETQ. The CDR3 runs to 14 residues. The germline V and J ends were trimmed by 1 base and 1 base, with 8 bases remaining between them. The CDR3 here is CASSLTPDNYGYTF. DNA for the CDR3: TGCGCCAGCAGCTTGACCCCGGATAACTATGGCTACACCTTC.

This clonotype was seen more than once but under ten times. J is TRBJ2-7 and V is TRBV20-1; D is undetermined. Trimming took 1 base from V and 2 from J, leaving 9 bases between them. CDR1 and CDR2 from the germline V gene are DFQATT and SNEGSKA (reference sequence). This CDR3 has 13 residues. Written as DNA, the CDR3 is TGCAGTGCTAGAGGCCTAGAACCCTACGAGCAGTACTTC. It encodes CSARGLEPYEQYF.

This CDR3 reads CASQRQGLTDTQYF. DNA for the CDR3: TGTGCCAGCCAGAGACAGGGGCTGACAGATACGCAGTATTTT. The V and J genes are TRBV6-5 and TRBJ2-3; 8 bases are shared with TRBD1. Trimming removed 8 bases from V and 3 bases from J; junction bases left unmatched: 7. CDR3 size: 14 residues. Germline loops: CDR1 MNHEY, CDR2 SVGAGI.

Concerning this clonotype itself: Given a much more abundant clone one base away, this may be a read error. This chain links TRBV11-2 with TRBJ2-5; 9 bases fit TRBD1. Germline V gene sequence: CDR1 SGHAT, CDR2 FQNNGV. V shed 0 bases, J shed 11 bases, and the junction held 16 bases outside the gene matches. This CDR3 has 17 amino acids. The CDR3 sequence: CASSLDNPGQGPYGQYF. The CDR3 DNA reads TGTGCCAGCAGCTTAGATAATCCGGGACAGGGTCCCTACGGGCAGTACTTC.

The chain uses TRBV5-1 and TRBJ2-6; the D is unclear. Germline V gives CDR1 SGHRS, CDR2 YFSETQ. V dropped 0 bases and J dropped 2 bases, with 6 bases sitting between them. The CDR3 length is 15 residues. CDR3 coding DNA: TGCGCCAGCAGCTTGGAAAGGCCTGGGGCCAACGTCCTGACTTTC. Protein sequence: CASSLERPGANVLTF.

V is TRBV4-3 and J is TRBJ2-1; D uncertain. The CDR3 sequence is 17 residues long. Looked up from germline, CDR1 is LGHNA and CDR2 is YSLEER. V lost 0 bases to trimming and J lost 0 bases, with 12 bases between them. The CDR3 DNA reads TGCGCCAGCAGCCAAGAGCCCCCACGGAGCTCCTACAATGAGCAGTTCTTC. Its protein is CASSQEPPRSSYNEQFF.

This clonotype was detected only a few times. This chain connects TRBV10-3 to TRBJ2-1; a possible D gene is TRBD2 (6 bases). The CDR3 is made up of 15 amino acids. Germline V CDR1 and CDR2: ENHRY, SYGVKD. V was cut by 2 bases and J by 7 bases, with 15 bases left in between. CDR3 DNA: TGTGCCATCAGTGAGCCGAGAGGTGGGGGGAATGAGCAGTTCTTC. Residues: CAISEPRGGGNEQFF.

This clonotype was seen a handful of times. J is TRBJ2-1 and V is TRBV11-3, with 11 bases that match TRBD2. Germline trimming cut 2 bases from V and 10 bases from J; bases unmatched to any gene: 7. The CDR3 length is 15 residues. Germline CDR1 is SGHNT and CDR2 is YENEEA. The CDR3 region has the DNA TGTGCCAGCAGCTTAACTAGCGGGGGAAGAGAGGAGCAGTTCTTC. This translates into CASSLTSGGREEQFF. The variable domain in full, with the rest retrieved from reference TRBV11-3 and TRBJ2-1, is EAGVVQSPRYKIIEKKQPVAFWCNPISGHNTLYWYLQNLGQGPELLIRYENEEAVDDSQLPKDRFSAERLKGVDSTLKIQPAELGDSAVYLCASSLTSGGREEQFFGPGTRLTVL.

Details on this clonotype: Being one base from a much bigger clone, this may be a read error. CDR3 coding DNA: TGCAGTGCTCCCGGGACTAGCGGGAGTTACAATGAGCAGTACTTC. The encoded protein is CSAPGTSGSYNEQYF. V usage is TRBV20-1 and J usage is TRBJ2-5, with 14 nucleotides matching TRBD2. Unmatched junction bases numbered 13, after V lost 5 bases and J lost 11 bases. Germline V gives CDR1 DFQATT, CDR2 SNEGSKA (reference sequence). This CDR3 is 15 amino acids long.

This clonotype has just a few counts. The gene calls are TRBV13 and TRBJ1-5; D call uncertain. The CDR3 length is 16 residues. CDR1 is PRHDT, CDR2 FYEKMQ, per germline (reference sequence). Trimming shortened V by 0 bases and J by 1 base, and 10 bases separated the two germline ends. The CDR3 reads CASSLGLHKSNQPQHF. The CDR3 DNA reads as TGTGCCAGCAGCTTAGGCCTACATAAGAGCAATCAGCCCCAGCATTTT.

This clonotype was seen many times. The chain links TRBV12-3 or TRBV12-4 to TRBJ2-5; TRBD1 aligns across 7 bases. The V and J ends lost 7 bases and 7 bases, in that order; junction bases with no gene match: 6. There are 12 residues in the CDR3. CDR3 region: CASKGASGTQYF. The CDR3 nucleotides read TGTGCCAGCAAGGGGGCTAGTGGGACCCAGTACTTC.

A few counts support this clonotype. The chain carries TRBV7-9 and TRBJ1-2, with D possibly being TRBD1 (5 bases). Between the trimmed V and J ends, which lost 4 bases and 5 bases, there was a span of 14 bases. This CDR3 is 14 amino acids long. The germline V gene encodes CDR1 SEHNR and CDR2 FQNEAQ (reference sequence). CDR3 nucleotide sequence: TGTGCCAGCAGCTATCCTGGGGGGATTTATGGCTACACCTTC. It codes for CASSYPGGIYGYTF.

The chain joins TRBV5-1 to TRBJ2-2; TRBD2 matches at 12 bases. CDR1 and CDR2 (germline): SGHRS, YFSETQ. V lost 0 bases and J lost 7; bases outside the gene matches: 4. The CDR3 has 16 residues. The CDR3, as DNA: TGCGCCAGCAGCTTGGAAGGGACTAGCGGGCACGGGGAGCTGTTTTTT. Its translation: CASSLEGTSGHGELFF.

In this sample, this clonotype turned up once. The junction and the germline gene differ at one end; a read error may be behind it. The V gene is TRBV5-1, the J gene TRBJ1-5; a possible D gene is TRBD1 (6 bases). This CDR3 comprises 14 residues. Germline lookup yields CDR1 SGHRS and CDR2 YFSETQ. In DNA, the CDR3 is TGCGCCGGCAGCTTGAAGAGGGGGGATCAGCCCCAGCATTTT. The encoded protein is CAGSLKRGDQPQHF.

A note on this clonotype: A much larger clonotype is one base distant, so this may be a read error. This chain links TRBV12-3 or TRBV12-4 with TRBJ2-3; D gene uncertain. V was trimmed by 6 bases and J by 6 bases, leaving 10 bases between them. The CDR3 has 12 amino acids. The CDR3 DNA follows: TGTGCCAGCAGCCTTAGGAAGGATACGCAGTATTTT. It yields the protein CASSLRKDTQYF.

This clonotype was recorded at least ten times. V is TRBV20-1 and J is TRBJ1-5, with 7 bases identical to TRBD1. Germline values: CDR1 DFQATT, CDR2 SNEGSKA (reference sequence). V shed 2 bases, J shed 10 bases, and the junction held 14 bases outside the gene matches. The CDR3 runs 15 residues. CDR3 protein: CSARLARQGKEPQHF. The DNA for the CDR3 is TGCAGTGCTAGATTGGCACGACAGGGAAAAGAACCCCAGCATTTT.

The V and J genes are TRBV24-1 and TRBJ2-1; D is ambiguous. This CDR3 region has 12 residues. The germline V gene has CDR1 KGHDR and CDR2 SFDVKD. Trimming removed 3 bases at V and 9 bases at J, with 8 bases between. The CDR3 spells CATSDPTSEQFF. The CDR3 nucleotides read TGTGCCACCAGTGATCCTACATCTGAGCAGTTCTTC.

This clonotype was seen many times. This chain joins TRBV3-1 and TRBJ2-4; D is unclear. The CDR3 consists of 14 residues. Germline loops: CDR1 LGHDT, CDR2 YNNKEL (reference sequence). Deletions cut 4 bases from V and 1 base from J, with 8 bases between. In DNA form, the CDR3 reads TGTGCCAGCAGCCCGCCTGGGGCCAAAAACATTCAGTACTTC. Protein product: CASSPPGAKNIQYF.

In this sample, this clonotype turned up a few times. The chain combines TRBV12-3 or TRBV12-4 with TRBJ1-2; D unclear. The CDR3 runs to 12 residues. V dropped 5 bases and J dropped 8 bases, with 12 bases sitting between them. The CDR3 region has the DNA TGTGCCAGCAGTGACGCAAACCACGGCTACACCTTC. Its protein is CASSDANHGYTF.

The chain uses TRBV25-1 and TRBJ1-2, with D tentatively TRBD1 (5 bases). V lost 2 bases and J lost 7, with 14 bases in between. The CDR3 has 14 residues. Looked up from germline, CDR1 is MGHDK and CDR2 is SYGVNS. Here the CDR3 DNA reads TGTGCCAGCAGTGAAGCGGGGACGGGCTCTGGCTACACCTTC. It encodes CASSEAGTGSGYTF.

This clonotype was recorded many times. This rearrangement joins TRBV11-2 to TRBJ2-7, with 7 bases matching TRBD2. The CDR3 length is 13 residues. V gave up 5 bases and J gave up 4 bases; unmatched junction bases: 5. Germline V gene sequence: CDR1 SGHAT, CDR2 FQNNGV. CDR3 region: CASSAGTIYEQYF. The CDR3 DNA follows: TGTGCCAGCAGCGCAGGGACTATTTACGAGCAGTACTTC.